These T cell receptor beta chains were read from a single sample in a study of blood T cell repertoires in COVID-19. TCRdb's copy holds only in-frame clones and misses some; the assay was immunoSEQ multiplex PCR. The sample consists of some 74,000 clones, around 80% of them appearing once. The sequenced material came from peripheral blood. Receptors were obtained from a woman aged 80 or over with active or convalescent COVID-19. The CDR3 runs from the conserved cysteine through the conserved F or W. A D gene is named only where the DNA matches it firmly. Expanded clones get a size class; other rows say once, few or many, or leave the size out.

size	V	J	D	CDR3	DNA
.	TRBV24-1	TRBJ1-5	.	CATSDRDSRDQPQHF	TGTGCCACCAGTGACCGGGACTCCCGGGATCAGCCCCAGCATTTT
.	TRBV4-3	TRBJ2-3	TRBD1	CASSPVPGQGSDTQYF	TGCGCCAGCAGCCCCGTCCCGGGACAGGGATCGGATACGCAGTATTTT
.	TRBV7-2	TRBJ1-5	.	CASSIEGGWALGYQPQHF	TGTGCCAGCAGCATAGAGGGAGGGTGGGCCCTAGGATATCAGCCCCAGCATTTT
.	TRBV5-1	TRBJ2-4	TRBD2	CASSPNPGLAGESKNIQYF	TGCGCCAGCAGCCCAAACCCGGGACTAGCGGGAGAGTCCAAAAACATTCAGTACTTC
.	TRBV4-1	TRBJ2-1	TRBD1	CASSQDRLTGGNEQFF	TGCGCCAGCAGCCAAGATCGTCTGACAGGGGGCAATGAGCAGTTCTTC
few	TRBV4-1	TRBJ1-2	.	CASSQGADGYTF	TGCGCCAGCAGCCAAGGGGCAGATGGCTACACCTTC
.	TRBV3-1/TRBV3-2	TRBJ1-1	.	CASSRFKRGVTEAFF	TGTGCCAGCAGCCGGTTTAAACGGGGAGTTACTGAAGCTTTCTTT
few	TRBV4-1	TRBJ2-3	.	CASSQGPGGTQYF	TGCGCCAGCAGCCAAGGGCCCGGGGGTACGCAGTATTTT
.	TRBV6-2/TRBV6-3	TRBJ1-5	TRBD1	CASSIIPGQVRSNQPQHF	TGTGCCAGCAGTATAATCCCGGGACAGGTTCGTTCAAATCAGCCCCAGCATTTT
once	TRBV2	TRBJ2-7	TRBD2	CASSDRTSGFSYEQYF	TGTGCCAGCAGTGATAGAACTAGCGGGTTTTCCTACGAGCAGTACTTC
.	TRBV27	TRBJ2-2	TRBD1	CASMRTGTFSGELFF	TGTGCCAGCATGAGGACAGGGACTTTCTCCGGGGAGCTGTTTTTT
.	TRBV7-2	TRBJ1-1	.	CASSRNSPTRGEAFF	TGTGCCAGCAGCAGAAACAGCCCTACACGGGGTGAAGCTTTCTTT
.	TRBV5-4	TRBJ2-5	.	CASSRGGGLQETQYF	TGTGCCAGCAGCAGAGGGGGGGGGCTCCAAGAGACCCAGTACTTC
.	TRBV27	TRBJ1-2	TRBD1	CASRTTGTNYGYTF	TGTGCCAGCAGGACGACAGGGACTAACTATGGCTACACCTTC
.	TRBV7-9	TRBJ1-5	.	CASSLARGGVVGNQPQHF	TGTGCCAGCAGCTTAGCGCGTGGGGGGGTTGTGGGCAATCAGCCCCAGCATTTT
few	TRBV20-1	TRBJ2-7	.	CSASDREQYF	TGCAGTGCGAGTGACAGGGAGCAGTACTTC
.	TRBV6-5	TRBJ2-5	.	CASSYLGGLGETQYF	TGTGCCAGCAGTTACTTAGGCGGGCTCGGGGAGACCCAGTACTTC
.	TRBV3-1/TRBV3-2	TRBJ1-2	.	CASSQHGGESRNGYTF	TGTGCCAGCAGCCAACATGGGGGGGAGAGTAGGAATGGCTACACCTTC
.	TRBV7-9	TRBJ2-3	.	CASSRRVVSTDTQYF	TGTGCCAGCAGCCGCAGGGTAGTGAGCACAGATACGCAGTATTTT
.	TRBV7-9	TRBJ1-1	.	CASSSPQATEAFF	TGTGCCAGCAGCTCTCCCCAAGCCACTGAAGCTTTCTTT
few	TRBV7-2	TRBJ1-1	.	CASSVHRERAEAFF	TGTGCCAGCAGCGTCCACAGGGAACGGGCTGAAGCTTTCTTT
.	TRBV18	TRBJ1-4	TRBD1	CASRRQGDEKLFF	TGTGCCAGCAGGCGACAGGGAGATGAAAAACTGTTTTTT
.	TRBV6-5	TRBJ2-7	.	CASSYYGEQYF	TGTGCCAGCAGTTACTACGGGGAGCAGTACTTC
once	TRBV9	TRBJ2-1	TRBD2	CASSDHPGGQGYNEQFF	TGTGCCAGCAGCGATCACCCGGGGGGGCAGGGCTACAATGAGCAGTTCTTC
once	TRBV30	TRBJ1-2	.	CAWSLTGLRGYTF	TGTGCCTGGAGTCTCACAGGGTTGCGCGGCTACACCTTC
.	TRBV6-1	TRBJ1-6	TRBD1	CASSESPGQGFTLHF	TGTGCCAGCAGTGAAAGTCCGGGACAGGGGTTCACCCTCCACTTT
few	TRBV6-1	TRBJ2-2	.	CASSEMMVQRELFF	TGTGCCAGCAGTGAAATGATGGTCCAGAGGGAGCTGTTTTTT
.	TRBV7-2	TRBJ2-3	TRBD1	CASSLVQGARDTQYF	TGTGCCAGCAGCTTAGTTCAGGGGGCAAGAGATACGCAGTATTTT
.	TRBV24-1	TRBJ2-1	.	CATSGTHGGLPYNEQFF	TGTGCCACCAGTGGTACACACGGGGGGCTTCCCTACAATGAGCAGTTCTTC
.	TRBV3-1/TRBV3-2	TRBJ2-7	.	CASSYDSPRNEQYF	TGTGCCAGCAGCTACGACAGCCCCCGGAACGAGCAGTACTTC
.	TRBV7-7	TRBJ2-5	TRBD2	CASSSAGVPQETQYF	TGTGCTAGCAGCTCCGCGGGGGTGCCCCAAGAGACCCAGTACTTC
.	TRBV28	TRBJ2-5	TRBD2	CASSSSGAGETQYF	TGTGCCAGCAGTTCGAGCGGGGCCGGGGAGACCCAGTACTTC
.	TRBV28	TRBJ1-6	.	CASSLGRTPNSPLHF	TGTGCCAGCAGTTTAGGGCGAACACCTAATTCACCCCTCCACTTT
.	TRBV30	TRBJ2-7	.	CAWQGQSYEQYF	TGTGCCTGGCAGGGGCAGTCCTACGAGCAGTACTTC
.	TRBV5-1	TRBJ1-4	TRBD1	CASSPGQGYEKLFF	TGCGCCAGCAGCCCGGGACAGGGGTATGAAAAACTGTTTTTT
.	TRBV5-1	TRBJ2-7	.	CASSLAGESYEQYF	TGCGCCAGCAGCTTGGCAGGGGAATCCTACGAGCAGTACTTC
.	TRBV27	TRBJ2-7	TRBD2	CASTPSGRSYEQYF	TGTGCCAGCACCCCTAGCGGGAGATCCTACGAGCAGTACTTC
.	TRBV6-1	TRBJ2-2	TRBD1	CASRAGTGDTGELFF	TGTGCCAGCAGAGCCGGGACAGGGGACACCGGGGAGCTGTTTTTT
.	TRBV2	TRBJ1-6	.	CASSEAGRDLGGSPLHF	TGTGCCAGCAGTGAAGCCGGCCGTGACCTCGGGGGTTCACCCCTCCACTTT
.	TRBV7-2	TRBJ1-2	TRBD1	CASSTSTGPTWGGYTF	TGTGCCAGCAGCACCTCGACAGGGCCCACATGGGGTGGCTACACCTTC
.	TRBV27	TRBJ2-2	.	CASSFVRGRTGELFF	TGTGCCAGCAGTTTTGTCAGGGGCAGGACCGGGGAGCTGTTTTTT
.	TRBV2	TRBJ1-4	TRBD1	CASRQQGRTDEKLFF	TGTGCCAGCAGGCAACAGGGGAGAACGGATGAAAAACTGTTTTTT
few	TRBV12-3/TRBV12-4	TRBJ2-5	.	CASSYRVQETQYF	TGTGCCAGCTCGTACAGGGTCCAAGAGACCCAGTACTTC
once	TRBV12-2	TRBJ2-7	.	CASRLALFLVGRNSGRNYEQYF	TGTGCAAGTCGCTTAGCGCTATTTCTCGTCGGGCGGAATAGCGGGAGGAACTACGAGCAGTACTTC
.	TRBV5-8	TRBJ1-1	TRBD1	CASSLKGTGGSEAFF	TGTGCCAGCAGCCTTAAAGGGACAGGGGGCTCTGAAGCTTTCTTT
.	TRBV4-3	TRBJ1-2	TRBD1	CASSLEIFLTGDGRGYTF	TGCGCCAGCAGCCTAGAGATTTTTTTAACAGGGGACGGAAGAGGCTACACCTTC
once	TRBV28	TRBJ1-3	.	CASSLSRRGNTIYF	TGTGCCAGCAGCTTATCCAGGAGGGGAAACACCATATATTTT
.	TRBV7-9	TRBJ2-1	TRBD2	CASSLAGAGTSAGDEQFF	TGTGCCAGCAGCTTAGCTGGAGCGGGAACCTCCGCGGGGGATGAGCAGTTCTTC